This TCR beta chain stems from a study of blood T cells in healthy people across ages. A second about 7 to 12 cycle PCR used barcoded and J-beta primers. Via MiXCR, TCRdb re-called the 5' RACE reads, giving one row per CDR3 protein. The table includes around 800,000 distinct CDR3 sequences, about 26% detected once. Worth noting for this clonotype: The junction does not match germline at one end; this may be a read error.

The CDR3 runs 15 residues. Germline V gene sequence: CDR1 SEHNR, CDR2 FQNEAQ (reference sequence). The sample was also linked to a second study, of T cells of mothers and their children. This second study notes: It was through the M1S primer of the second PCR that sample barcodes and 2-4 random nucleotides were added. Related and unrelated pairs show similar shaping of TCR recombination output by thymic selection. Nobody spotted any persistent microchimeric T cell clones.

Sequencing was done on a sample of blood. This chain connects TRBV7-9 to TRBJ2-1; D perhaps matches TRBD2 (6 bases). This receptor was obtained from a boy under 18 in good health. The CDR3 reads CASSCGVSSYNGQFF. The CDR3 DNA sequence: TGTGCCAGCAGCTGCGGGGTTAGCTCCTACAATGGGCAGTTCTTC.